This is a list of T cell receptor beta chains from one sample in a study of cytomegalovirus exposure and HLA in healthy donors. Profiled with immunoSEQ multiplex PCR; TCRdb holds only in-frame clones, not every one. The sample includes approximately 110,000 clones, 75% to 85% of them seen just once. Material: PBMCs. These receptors all come from a man aged 35 to 55 in good health and CMV-seronegative. Both conserved end residues are part of each CDR3. D genes are given only for firm matches. Size tells how often a clone was seen (once, few, many) or the class of an expanded clone, and some rows leave it out.

D gene	V gene	J gene	CDR3 length	clone size	CDR3 DNA	CDR3 protein
TRBD1	TRBV4-3	TRBJ1-1	15	-	TGCGCCAGCAGCGACTCCGGGACAGGGAACACTGAAGCTTTCTTT	CASSDSGTGNTEAFF
-	TRBV4-2	TRBJ2-7	14	-	TGTGCCAGCAGCCAAGATTTTGGCGGCTACGAGCAGTACTTC	CASSQDFGGYEQYF
-	TRBV5-5	TRBJ2-1	15	few	TGTGCCAGCACCTCTACAGGGAATAATTACAATGAGCAGTTCTTC	CASTSTGNNYNEQFF
TRBD1	TRBV5-6	TRBJ2-2	16	-	TGTGCCAGCAGCTTGCCCTGGACAGGGAACACCGGGGAGCTGTTTTTT	CASSLPWTGNTGELFF
-	TRBV7-8	TRBJ1-1	13	-	TGTGCCAGCAGCTTAAGAGAACGAGCTGAAGCTTTCTTT	CASSLRERAEAFF
-	TRBV7-2	TRBJ2-3	16	few	TGTGCCAGCAGCTTAAGCCTGGGCCCGGGGTCAGATACGCAGTATTTT	CASSLSLGPGSDTQYF
-	TRBV14	TRBJ1-2	17	-	TGTGCCAGCAGCCAAGATCAAACAGGAGCCCCCGGGTATGGCTACACCTTC	CASSQDQTGAPGYGYTF
-	TRBV7-2	TRBJ1-2	13	-	TGTGCCAGCAGCTTTGAAGGGGCGAATGGCTACACCTTC	CASSFEGANGYTF
-	TRBV9	TRBJ1-6	15	-	TGTGCCAGCAGCACATTGAAAGGGGATAATTCACCCCTCCACTTT	CASSTLKGDNSPLHF
-	TRBV27	TRBJ1-2	15	-	TGTGCCAGCAGTTTATCGCGGGGGGGTGGCTATGGCTACACCTTC	CASSLSRGGGYGYTF
-	TRBV4-1	TRBJ1-1	22	-	TGCGCCAGCAGCCAGGATATTTTCGAGTTTTGGGACTACGGACAGAGGAACACTGAAGCTTTCTTT	CASSQDIFEFWDYGQRNTEAFF
TRBD2	TRBV5-4	TRBJ2-5	16	-	TGTGCCAGCAGCCCGGCACTAGCGGGGGGAGGAGAGACCCAGTACTTC	CASSPALAGGGETQYF
-	TRBV19	TRBJ2-7	16	-	TGTGCCAGTAGTCCGACCCACGACAGATTCATCTACGAGCAGTACTTC	CASSPTHDRFIYEQYF
-	TRBV13	TRBJ1-3	18	-	TGTGCCAGCAGCTTAGGCCTCATATCGGGGAACTCTGGAAACACCATATATTTT	CASSLGLISGNSGNTIYF
TRBD1	TRBV11-3	TRBJ1-1	15	-	TGTGCCAGCAGCTTTTCGGGACAGAGCAACACTGAAGCTTTCTTT	CASSFSGQSNTEAFF
-	TRBV11-2	TRBJ1-6	15	once	TGTGCCAGCAGCCTTAGTAGATCCTATAATTCACCCCTCCACTTT	CASSLSRSYNSPLHF
TRBD1	TRBV7-3	TRBJ1-1	14	-	TGTGCCAGCAGCCGTACAGGGGGGAACACTGAAGCTTTCTTT	CASSRTGGNTEAFF
TRBD1	TRBV4-3	TRBJ2-1	15	few	TGCGCCAGCAGCCAAGAATGGCAGGGGGCCGGCGAGCAGTTCTTC	CASSQEWQGAGEQFF
-	TRBV5-1	TRBJ1-4	15	-	TGCGCCAGCAGCCGGGTGGCGGACTCGGGTGAAAAACTGTTTTTT	CASSRVADSGEKLFF
-	TRBV6-5	TRBJ1-1	15	few	TGTGCCAGCAGTCGAGCGGGGGGCTCGGGCACTGAAGCTTTCTTT	CASSRAGGSGTEAFF
TRBD1	TRBV6-5	TRBJ2-7	14	-	TGTGCCAGCAGCCTCAGGGGGTTCCCCTACGAGCAGTACTTC	CASSLRGFPYEQYF
-	TRBV29-1	TRBJ1-4	14	-	TGCAGCGCTACAGGAGGGTCCGCTAATGAAAAACTGTTTTTT	CSATGGSANEKLFF
TRBD1	TRBV7-9	TRBJ1-1	14	-	TGTGCCAGCAGGCTCCCGGGACAGGGAATTGAAGCTTTCTTT	CASRLPGQGIEAFF
-	TRBV7-9	TRBJ2-4	16	few	TGTGCCAGCAGCTTAGGGGCGGGGGCGTCCAAAAACATTCAGTACTTC	CASSLGAGASKNIQYF
-	TRBV2	TRBJ2-5	13	-	TGTGCCAGCAGGCCACTCGGGGGAGAGACCCAGTACTTC	CASRPLGGETQYF
-	TRBV29-1	TRBJ2-5	11	few	TGCAGCGTTGGAGGGGGAGAGACCCAGTACTTC	CSVGGGETQYF
-	TRBV19	TRBJ2-3	14	-	TGTGCCAGTAGTATCCAGGGAACGGCAGATACGCAGTATTTT	CASSIQGTADTQYF
-	TRBV5-6	TRBJ2-7	12	-	TGTGCCAGCAGCCCCTTTGGCCACGAGCAGTACTTC	CASSPFGHEQYF
TRBD1	TRBV30	TRBJ2-5	11	-	TGTGCCTGGACAGGGGGTGAGACCCAGTACTTC	CAWTGGETQYF
-	TRBV6-5	TRBJ2-7	11	-	TGTGCCAGCAGGGGAGGATACGAGCAGTACTTC	CASRGGYEQYF
TRBD1	TRBV18	TRBJ2-7	17	few	TGTGCCAGCTCACCCCGTGGATCGGGACAGGGGGTCTACGAGCAGTACTTC	CASSPRGSGQGVYEQYF
-	TRBV7-2	TRBJ1-2	16	-	TGTGCCAGCAGCTTAGCGGGGTTTCGGAGGACGTATGGCTACACCTTC	CASSLAGFRRTYGYTF
-	TRBV19	TRBJ2-7	17	-	TGTGCCAGTAGTATAGCAGGCCAGGGCGGTTATTTCTACGAGCAGTACTTC	CASSIAGQGGYFYEQYF
-	TRBV4-1	TRBJ1-6	13	-	TGCGCCAGCAGCTCTGTATCGAATTCACCCCTCCACTTT	CASSSVSNSPLHF
-	TRBV7-2	TRBJ2-7	13	few	TGTGCCAGCAGCTTAACTCGAGGGAACGAGCAGTACTTC	CASSLTRGNEQYF
-	TRBV18	TRBJ1-2	10	-	TGTGCCAGCTCACCAATGGTACGGGTCTTC	CASSPMVRVF
-	TRBV5-6	TRBJ1-2	14	few	TGTGCCAGCAGCTTGGCCTTATCAGGGGCCGGCTACACCTTC	CASSLALSGAGYTF
-	TRBV7-9	TRBJ1-6	12	-	TGTTCCAGCAGCCGCGGCATGCCACCCCTCCACTTT	CSSSRGMPPLHF
TRBD2	TRBV18	TRBJ2-5	14	-	TGTGCCAGCTCACCTAGCGGGAATCGTGAGACCCAGTACTTC	CASSPSGNRETQYF
TRBD2	TRBV11-2	TRBJ2-7	15	-	TGTGCCAGCAGCCCGGCGGGGGGGACATCCTACGAGCAGTACTTC	CASSPAGGTSYEQYF